The present T cell receptor beta chain was sequenced within a study of T cells in Graves' hyperthyroidism and ophthalmopathy. Study-level findings and limits: Ophthalmopathy got predicted by the model a median roughly 6.1 months before its onset.

On this clonotype itself: What it binds is unknown.

PBMCs were derived from around 10 ml fresh peripheral blood. Using RNA transcripts as the source, TCR beta CDR3 regions were amplified. During a first-round RT-PCR of the TCR CDR3, the HTBI primer set was used. Using its own MiXCR run on the multiplex PCR reads, TCRdb lists one record per CDR3 protein. The sample includes 600,000 to 800,000 distinct CDR3 sequences, approximately 40% of them seen just once. From germline, CDR1 is MNHEY and CDR2 SVGAGI. V gave up 1 base and J gave up 1 base, with 10 bases separating them. The CDR3 length is 15 residues. Source material: blood. The chain carries TRBV6-5 and TRBJ1-1, with D perhaps matching TRBD1 (5 bases). This receptor was taken from a woman aged 35 to 49 with Graves' hyperthyroidism. CDR3 sequence (DNA): TGTGCCAGCAGTTACTATACAGGTCAGAACACTGAAGCTTTCTTT. Residues: CASSYYTGQNTEAFF.